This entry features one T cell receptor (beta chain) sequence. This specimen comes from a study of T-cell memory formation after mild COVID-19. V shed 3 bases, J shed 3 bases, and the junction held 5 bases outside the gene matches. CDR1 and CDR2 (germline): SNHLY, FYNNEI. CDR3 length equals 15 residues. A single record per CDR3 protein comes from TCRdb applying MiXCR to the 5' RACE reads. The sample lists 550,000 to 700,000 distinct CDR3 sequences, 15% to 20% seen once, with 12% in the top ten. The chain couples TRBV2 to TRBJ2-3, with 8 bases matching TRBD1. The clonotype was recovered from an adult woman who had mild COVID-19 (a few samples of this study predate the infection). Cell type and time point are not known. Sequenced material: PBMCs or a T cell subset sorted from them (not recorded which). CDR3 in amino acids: CASSDRDRSTDTQYF. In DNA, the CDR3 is TGTGCCAGCAGTGACCGGGACAGGAGTACAGATACGCAGTATTTT.